Presented here are 19 T cell receptor beta chains from one specimen sequenced in a study of T-cell reconstitution after alpha-beta-depleted transplantation in children. It was with unique molecular identifiers that the TCRbeta library was prepared. TCRdb redid the calling of the PCR reads with MiXCR, one entry per CDR3 protein. Among 530,000 or so distinct CDR3 sequences, 20% to 30% were seen once, and the ten largest hold under 45%. Source: PBMCs, taken before TCRalphabeta/CD19-depleted stem cell transplant. The receptors were gathered from a boy under two years old with Wiskott-Aldrich syndrome, due to receive a stem cell transplant.

This clonotype was seen only a few times. V and J are TRBV7-9 and TRBJ1-1; D unclear. The V gene lost 5 bases and the J gene lost 10 bases, with 17 bases spanning the gap. Germline V CDR1 and CDR2: SEHNR, FQNEAQ (reference sequence). The CDR3 has 13 residues. The CDR3 DNA is TGTGCCAGCAGCCCCTCTGGGCGACGTGGAGCTTTCTTT. Residues: CASSPSGRRGAFF.

The J gene is TRBJ2-1, the V gene TRBV28; 8 nucleotides line up with TRBD2. The CDR3 consists of 15 residues. Trimming took 3 bases from V and 9 from J; bases not matched to a gene: 10. CDR1 and CDR2 (germline): MDHEN, SYDVKM. This CDR3 reads CASSFSGSTDVEQFF. CDR3 nucleotides: TGTGCCAGCAGTTTCAGCGGGAGTACAGACGTTGAGCAGTTCTTC.

In its sample, this clonotype was seen a few times. The chain is built from TRBV12-3 or TRBV12-4 and TRBJ1-1; possibly TRBD1 for D (5 bases). The CDR3 loop spans 13 amino acids. Trimming left V 11 bases short and J 5 bases short, with 18 bases between. Written as DNA, the CDR3 is TGTGCCGCTGGGGAGGTGGCAGGGACTGAAGCTTTCTTT. The encoded protein is CAAGEVAGTEAFF.

This clonotype was seen more than once but under ten times. The chain carries TRBV25-1 and TRBJ1-5; D perhaps matches TRBD1 (6 bases). The CDR3 loop spans 13 amino acids. Trimming took 5 bases from V and 7 from J, leaving 12 bases between them. Germline CDR1 and CDR2: MGHDK and SYGVNS. The CDR3 coding sequence is TGTGCCAGCAGTCTGGGGGCCAGACAGCCCCAGCATTTT. Protein product: CASSLGARQPQHF.

J is TRBJ2-7 and V is TRBV5-1; the D gene could be TRBD1 or TRBD2 (6 bases each). Trimming took 6 bases from V and 0 from J, leaving 28 bases between them. The CDR3 spans 19 residues. Germline V gives CDR1 SGHRS, CDR2 YFSETQ. The CDR3 protein is CASTQGLQGSVKSSYEQYF. CDR3 DNA sequence: TGCGCCAGCACACAGGGACTTCAGGGCTCGGTTAAGAGCTCCTACGAGCAGTACTTC.

V and J are TRBV12-3 or TRBV12-4 and TRBJ1-1; weak D call: TRBD1 (6 bases). The V end was cut by 6 bases, the J end by 1 base, with 12 bases between. The length of the CDR3 is 14 residues. CDR3 coding DNA: TGTGCCAGCAGACAGGTGACAGGGAACACTGAAGCTTTCTTT. Translating gives CASRQVTGNTEAFF.

This clonotype appeared a few times. The chain is built from TRBV5-1 and TRBJ2-1; unclear D gene. The V end was cut by 0 bases, the J end by 6 bases, with 10 bases between. This CDR3 region has 14 residues. The germline V gene encodes CDR1 SGHRS and CDR2 YFSETQ. The CDR3 loop reads CASSLGSYANEQFF. The CDR3 region has the DNA TGCGCCAGCAGCTTGGGGTCGTACGCCAATGAGCAGTTCTTC.

The chain carries TRBV5-1 and TRBJ2-7; D might be TRBD2 (5 bases). V was trimmed by 4 bases and J by 0 bases, leaving 20 bases between them. The CDR3 runs to 17 residues. The germline V gene has CDR1 SGHRS and CDR2 YFSETQ. DNA for the CDR3: TGCGCCAGCAGCCGGGATTGGGGAGATAGAATCTCCTACGAGCAGTACTTC. Residues: CASSRDWGDRISYEQYF.

The CDR3, as DNA: TGTGCCAGCAGCTTAGATGTTAGTCGCATCAATGAGCAGTTCTTC. Protein: CASSLDVSRINEQFF. The V and J genes are TRBV11-2 and TRBJ2-1; D uncertain. CDR3 length: 15 amino acids. V lost 0 bases and J 6 bases, leaving 12 bases between the germline ends. Germline CDR1 reads SGHAT; CDR2 reads FQNNGV.

V is TRBV9 and J is TRBJ2-2; D gene uncertain. The CDR3 loop spans 14 amino acids. V was pared by 1 base and J by 7 bases, with 11 bases between. Looked up from germline, CDR1 is SGDLS and CDR2 is YYNGEE. This chain's CDR3 is CASSVRWADGELFF. DNA for the CDR3: TGTGCCAGCAGCGTACGCTGGGCCGACGGGGAGCTGTTTTTT.

The chain combines TRBV5-1 with TRBJ2-7, with 10 positions matching TRBD2. The junction had 11 bases not matched to a gene; V was cut back by 4 bases and J by 1 base. This CDR3 region has 17 residues. Germline CDR1 is SGHRS and CDR2 is YFSETQ. CDR3 residues: CASSLLAGAGISYEQYF. As DNA, the CDR3 is TGCGCCAGCAGCCTGCTAGCGGGAGCGGGAATATCCTACGAGCAGTACTTC.

This clonotype turned up a few times. The rearrangement links TRBV11-3 to TRBJ2-1; D is ambiguous. Germline CDR1 reads SGHNT; CDR2 reads YENEEA. CDR3 size: 15 residues. The ends were cut back, 1 base at V and 2 bases at J, with 9 bases in the middle. The chain's CDR3 is CASSLGQQAYNEQFF. The CDR3, as DNA: TGTGCCAGCAGCTTAGGCCAGCAAGCCTACAATGAGCAGTTCTTC. The variable domain in full, with the rest retrieved from reference TRBV11-3 and TRBJ2-1, is EAGVVQSPRYKIIEKKQPVAFWCNPISGHNTLYWYLQNLGQGPELLIRYENEEAVDDSQLPKDRFSAERLKGVDSTLKIQPAELGDSAVYLCASSLGQQAYNEQFFGPGTRLTVL.

This clonotype appeared a few times. The rearrangement joins TRBV2 to TRBJ2-5, with TRBD2 as a possible D gene (6 bases). V shed 2 bases and J shed 2 bases, with 9 bases lying between them. CDR1 SNHLY and CDR2 FYNNEI come from the germline V gene. This CDR3 is built from 14 residues. The CDR3 DNA sequence: TGTGCCAGCAGTGAACTGGGACTTCAAGAGACCCAGTACTTC. It translates to CASSELGLQETQYF. The full variable domain, its missing parts supplied by reference TRBV2 and TRBJ2-5, is EPEVTQTPSHQVTQMGQEVILRCVPISNHLYFYWYRQILGQKVEFLVSFYNNEISEKSEIFDDQFSVERPDGSNFTLKIRSTKLEDSAMYFCASSELGLQETQYFGPGTRLLVL.

The chain employs TRBV20-1 and TRBJ2-7; the D is unclear. V was clipped by 5 bases and J by 3 bases, with 17 bases between them. CDR1 and CDR2 from the germline V gene are DFQATT and SNEGSKA (reference sequence). The CDR3 is made up of 14 amino acids. This chain's CDR3 is CSAPDVSANYEQYF. Written as DNA, the CDR3 is TGCAGTGCTCCAGACGTGTCGGCCAACTACGAGCAGTACTTC.

A few counts support this clonotype. The V call is TRBV5-1, the J call TRBJ2-2; D gene unclear. The germline V and J ends were trimmed by 0 bases and 0 bases, with 12 bases remaining between them. The CDR3 loop spans 17 amino acids. Germline V gene lookup returns CDR1 SGHRS and CDR2 YFSETQ. The CDR3 nucleotides are TGCGCCAGCAGCTTGGGTCGCCTAACTGCGAACACCGGGGAGCTGTTTTTT. As protein: CASSLGRLTANTGELFF.

This clonotype was seen at least ten times. The V gene is TRBV24-1, the J gene TRBJ2-3; 9 positions agree with TRBD2. The CDR3 loop spans 13 amino acids. Trimming at V came to 4 bases and at J to 6 bases, leaving 1 base not matched to a gene. Germline CDR1 is KGHDR and CDR2 is SFDVKD. CDR3 bases: TGTGCCACCAGTGACCTAGCGGGGGATACGCAGTATTTT. Translated, it gives CATSDLAGDTQYF.

The rearrangement links TRBV5-1 to TRBJ2-2; TRBD2 agrees at 9 bases. CDR1 is SGHRS and CDR2 is YFSETQ in the germline V gene. The length of the CDR3 is 15 residues. The J segment lost 4 bases and the V segment lost 4 bases, leaving 5 bases of the junction unmatched. The CDR3 DNA follows: TGCGCCAGCAGCCATACAGCGGGGGGCACCGGGGAGCTGTTTTTT. It yields the protein CASSHTAGGTGELFF.

This clonotype turned up a few times. The gene calls are TRBV5-5 and TRBJ2-2, with 10 bases that match TRBD2. Germline trimming cut 4 bases from V and 5 bases from J; bases unmatched to any gene: 5. This CDR3 spans 15 amino acids. Germline V CDR1 and CDR2: SGHKS, YYEKEE (reference sequence). Here the CDR3 DNA reads TGTGCCAGCAGCCTAGCGGGAGTATGGACCGGGGAGCTGTTTTTT. Translation: CASSLAGVWTGELFF.

This clonotype has more than one count but fewer than ten. The rearrangement uses TRBV2 and TRBJ2-1; the D gene is possibly TRBD2 (6 bases). Germline V gives CDR1 SNHLY, CDR2 FYNNEI. V was clipped by 7 bases and J by 9 bases, with 16 bases between them. CDR3 length equals 13 residues. The CDR3 DNA reads as TGTGCCAGCACCATATTTAGCGGTGGTGAGCAGTTCTTC. Translating gives CASTIFSGGEQFF.